The 24 T cell receptor beta chains reported below all come from one sample, sequenced in a study of CD8 T cells in ankylosing spondylitis. Study conclusions and caveats: Made up of about eight highly homologous variants, a TCR beta motif appeared characteristic of ankylosing spondylitis blood.

TCRdb fed the 5' RACE reads into MiXCR, producing one record per CDR3 protein. The sample holds about 800,000 distinct CDR3 sequences, approximately 10% seen once. For these TCRs, the target antigens are not known. Material: blood, either unsorted or a sorted T cell fraction (not recorded which). The receptors were sampled from a male donor with ankylosing spondylitis.

This clonotype was detected a few times. V and J are TRBV5-1 and TRBJ1-6; no clear D. The CDR3 contains 15 residues. The germline V gene has CDR1 SGHRS and CDR2 YFSETQ. Trimming removed 0 bases at V and 4 bases at J, with 8 bases between. The CDR3 nucleotides are TGCGCCAGCAGCTTGGACGGTACTTATAATTCACCCCTCCACTTT. It yields the protein CASSLDGTYNSPLHF.

This clonotype was observed at least ten times. V and J are TRBV20-1 and TRBJ2-1; D gene uncertain. V dropped 1 base and J dropped 9 bases, with 13 bases sitting between them. The CDR3 loop spans 13 amino acids. Germline V lookup: CDR1 DFQATT, CDR2 SNEGSKA (reference sequence). DNA of the CDR3: TGCAGTGCTAGAGGAAACCCCTTGGGTGAGCAGTTCTTC. This sequence encodes CSARGNPLGEQFF.

This clonotype was seen ten or more times. The rearrangement uses TRBV5-1 and TRBJ1-2; D is uncertain. Per germline, CDR1 SGHRS and CDR2 YFSETQ. V was clipped by 4 bases and J by 6 bases, with 22 bases between them. The CDR3 covers 16 residues. The CDR3 reads CASSQRPFGFKDGYTF. The DNA for the CDR3 is TGCGCCAGCAGCCAACGACCCTTCGGCTTTAAGGATGGCTACACCTTC.

The chain couples TRBV2 to TRBJ1-1; TRBD1 matches at 7 bases. J lost 1 base, V lost 6 bases, and 5 bases had no gene match. CDR1 and CDR2 from the germline V gene are SNHLY and FYNNEI. The CDR3 is made up of 14 amino acids. CDR3 loop: CASRSQGRNTEAFF. The CDR3 DNA is TGTGCCAGCAGATCACAGGGGCGGAACACTGAAGCTTTCTTT.

This clonotype came up many times. V gene TRBV29-1 combines with J gene TRBJ1-1, with D tentatively TRBD1 (5 bases). Trimming left V 4 bases short and J 0 bases short, with 12 bases between. The germline CDR1 and CDR2 sequences are SQVTM and ANQGSEA. This CDR3 spans 14 amino acids. The CDR3 reads CSVGRGFMNTEAFF. Here the CDR3 DNA reads TGCAGCGTTGGTAGGGGCTTCATGAACACTGAAGCTTTCTTT.

The chain combines TRBV20-1 with TRBJ2-7; D is undetermined. Germline lookup yields CDR1 DFQATT and CDR2 SNEGSKA (reference sequence). The CDR3 extends over 13 amino acids. Between the trimmed V and J ends, which lost 4 bases and 0 bases, there was a span of 10 bases. CDR3 protein: CSANGRSSYEQYF. The CDR3 coding sequence is TGCAGTGCTAACGGTAGGAGCTCCTACGAGCAGTACTTC.

This clonotype was counted between two and nine times. J is TRBJ1-2 and V is TRBV20-1; D is uncertain. V lost 1 base to trimming and J lost 4 bases, with 10 bases between them. This CDR3 has 13 residues. The germline V gene has CDR1 DFQATT and CDR2 SNEGSKA (reference sequence). This CDR3 is CSARVSATYGYTF. DNA of the CDR3: TGCAGTGCTAGAGTATCGGCGACCTATGGCTACACCTTC.

The chain combines TRBV7-9 with TRBJ1-3; D is perhaps TRBD1 (5 bases). From germline, CDR1 is SEHNR and CDR2 FQNEAQ (reference sequence). The CDR3 sequence is 17 residues long. Trimming cost V 1 base and J 0 bases, with 13 bases left between them. The CDR3 sequence: CASSLVFGAFSGNTIYF. The CDR3 coding sequence is TGTGCCAGCAGCTTAGTATTCGGGGCTTTCTCTGGAAACACCATATATTTT.

The chain is built from TRBV6-2 or TRBV6-3 and TRBJ2-7, with D perhaps matching TRBD2 (7 bases). The length of the CDR3 is 14 residues. The germline V gene has CDR1 MNHEY and CDR2 SVGEGT. The ends were cut back, 7 bases at V and 1 base at J, with 14 bases in the middle. The CDR3 DNA follows: TGTGCCAGCACCACGGGGGGCAGATCCTACGAGCAGTACTTC. This translates into CASTTGGRSYEQYF.

This sequence joins TRBV7-9 and TRBJ2-3, with a possible D match to TRBD2 (5 bases). Germline assignment: CDR1 SEHNR and CDR2 FQNEAQ (reference sequence). Trimming took off 6 bases at V and 0 bases at J, with 16 bases between the two ends. The CDR3 covers 16 residues. CDR3 sequence reads: CASRRARVPSTDTQYF. The CDR3 DNA reads as TGTGCCAGCAGGAGGGCTAGGGTACCTAGCACAGATACGCAGTATTTT.

The J gene is TRBJ1-4, the V gene TRBV5-1; D ambiguous. CDR3 length: 15 residues. Trimming shortened V by 0 bases and J by 4 bases, and 10 bases separated the two germline ends. Germline CDR1 is SGHRS and CDR2 is YFSETQ. The CDR3: CASSLESGINEKLFF. The CDR3 DNA is TGCGCCAGCAGCTTGGAATCGGGGATTAATGAAAAACTGTTTTTT.

This clonotype has a count of ten or more. The rearrangement joins TRBV10-3 to TRBJ1-6; D unresolved. The CDR3 is 13 residues long. Trimming stripped 6 bases from V and 6 bases from J, with 9 bases between. Per the germline V gene, CDR1 is ENHRY and CDR2 is SYGVKD. The CDR3 DNA sequence: TGTGCCATCAGGTGGGAGGGTAATTCACCCCTCCACTTT. The encoded protein is CAIRWEGNSPLHF.

This clonotype occurred a few times. This rearrangement joins TRBV12-3 or TRBV12-4 to TRBJ2-7; 7 bases agree with TRBD1. This CDR3 has 14 amino acids. Trimming took 4 bases from V and 5 from J; bases not matched to a gene: 8. This CDR3 reads CASSSDRATHEQYF. CDR3 sequence (DNA): TGTGCCAGCAGTTCAGACAGGGCAACCCACGAGCAGTACTTC.

There are a few counts of this clonotype. The CDR3 region has the DNA TGTGCCAGCAGCCAGCGGGTAGGGGGCAGGGAGACCCAGTACTTC. This encodes CASSQRVGGRETQYF. The chain is built from TRBV7-2 and TRBJ2-5, with a tentative D call TRBD1 (7 bases). V was trimmed by 5 bases and J by 5 bases, leaving 18 bases between them. Germline V gives CDR1 SGHTA, CDR2 FQGNSA. The CDR3 totals 15 residues.

The chain uses TRBV6-2 or TRBV6-3 and TRBJ2-3; unclear D gene. The germline gives CDR1 MNHEY, CDR2 SVGEGT. V lost 1 base, J lost 6 bases, and 11 bases lay in between. This CDR3 has 14 amino acids. In DNA, the CDR3 is TGTGCCAGCAGTTACTTCAGACCGGCGGATACGCAGTATTTT. Its translation is CASSYFRPADTQYF.

This clonotype was picked up many times. The chain recombines TRBV20-1 with TRBJ2-2, with 10 bases aligning to TRBD2. The CDR3 runs to 14 residues. After removal of 3 bases from V and 6 bases from J, the junction contained 4 bases not matched to a gene. Looked up from germline, CDR1 is DFQATT and CDR2 is SNEGSKA (reference sequence). The CDR3 DNA reads as TGCAGTGCTAGGGGACTAGCGAGAGCCGGGGAGCTGTTTTTT. It yields the protein CSARGLARAGELFF.

This clonotype showed up just a few times. The V and J genes are TRBV20-1 and TRBJ2-5; TRBD1 matches 8 bases. Trimming at V came to 5 bases and at J to 5 bases, leaving 10 bases not matched to a gene. Germline lookup yields CDR1 DFQATT and CDR2 SNEGSKA (reference sequence). This CDR3 spans 14 amino acids. The CDR3 region is CSADVRTGPETQYF. As DNA, the CDR3 is TGCAGTGCTGACGTCCGGACAGGGCCCGAGACCCAGTACTTC.

CDR3 protein: CSARDLPGAGNQPQHF. The CDR3 DNA reads TGCAGTGCTAGAGATCTGCCAGGCGCGGGGAATCAGCCCCAGCATTTT. This chain joins TRBV20-1 and TRBJ1-5, with D unclear. This CDR3 is built from 16 residues. Germline V CDR1 and CDR2: DFQATT, SNEGSKA (reference sequence). The ends were cut back, 0 bases at V and 4 bases at J, with 16 bases in the middle.

This rearrangement joins TRBV20-1 to TRBJ2-1, with TRBD2 matching over 11 bases. The germline gives CDR1 DFQATT, CDR2 SNEGSKA (reference sequence). The V gene end was trimmed by 1 base and the J gene end by 4 bases; junction bases not matched to a gene: 3. The CDR3 spans 15 residues. CDR3: CSARALAGGYNEQFF. The CDR3 DNA reads as TGCAGTGCTAGAGCCCTAGCGGGGGGTTACAATGAGCAGTTCTTC.

This clonotype was picked up a small number of times. V is TRBV11-3 and J is TRBJ2-1, with D possibly being TRBD2 (6 bases). The germline CDR1 and CDR2 sequences are SGHNT and YENEEA. The V end was cut by 3 bases, the J end by 6 bases, with 15 bases between. The CDR3 is made up of 15 amino acids. DNA for the CDR3: TGTGCCAGCAGCTTCAGCACTAGCCCTATCAATGAGCAGTTCTTC. Translation gives CASSFSTSPINEQFF.

This clonotype was detected ten times or more. The chain carries TRBV29-1 and TRBJ1-1; 7 nucleotides line up with TRBD1. Unmatched junction bases numbered 1, after V lost 6 bases and J lost 0 bases. The CDR3 sequence is 12 residues long. Germline CDR1 reads SQVTM; CDR2 reads ANQGSEA. The CDR3, as DNA: TGCAGCGTGAGGGGGCTGAACACTGAAGCTTTCTTT. It yields the protein CSVRGLNTEAFF.

This clonotype has a count of ten or more. The J gene is TRBJ2-1, the V gene TRBV20-1, with 10 bases identical to TRBD2. Trimming took 2 bases from V and 5 from J; bases not matched to a gene: 6. CDR3 length equals 15 residues. Germline lookup yields CDR1 DFQATT and CDR2 SNEGSKA (reference sequence). The CDR3 is CSARSQRGGDNEQFF. For the CDR3, the DNA is TGCAGTGCTAGATCGCAGCGGGGGGGAGACAATGAGCAGTTCTTC.

This clonotype was counted only a few times. The CDR3 loop reads CASSPRTESFRAFF. CDR3 DNA sequence: TGTGCCAGCTCACCACGGACAGAATCCTTTAGAGCTTTCTTT. The J gene is TRBJ1-1, the V gene TRBV18, with D possibly matching TRBD1 (6 bases). Per germline, CDR1 KGHSH and CDR2 LQKENI. The CDR3 has 14 residues. Between the trimmed V and J ends, which lost 1 base and 10 bases, there was a span of 16 bases.

This clonotype turned up a few times. V is TRBV29-1 and J is TRBJ2-3, with D maybe TRBD2 (6 bases). The CDR3 sequence is 13 residues long. The V gene lost 6 bases and the J gene lost 2 bases, with 12 bases spanning the gap. Looked up from germline, CDR1 is SQVTM and CDR2 is ANQGSEA. The CDR3 protein is CSVARGLTDTQYF. The CDR3 region has the DNA TGCAGCGTCGCTAGGGGACTCACAGATACGCAGTATTTT.